A single sample is the source of the 32 T cell receptor beta chains below, sequenced in a study of T cells in Graves' hyperthyroidism and ophthalmopathy. RNA transcripts served as the template for amplifying TCR beta CDR3 regions. The study used the HTBI primer set for a first-round RT-PCR of the TCR CDR3. TCRdb redid the calling of the multiplex PCR reads with MiXCR, one entry per CDR3 protein. The top ten clones hold approximately 10% of a sample with some 800,000 distinct CDR3 sequences, 38% of them seen once. The specimen was blood. The receptors were gathered from a man aged 18 to 29 with Graves' hyperthyroidism.

This clonotype came up once. The chain combines TRBV4-1 with TRBJ1-5; no clear D. The length of the CDR3 is 15 residues. Trimming removed 0 bases at V and 6 bases at J, with 12 bases between. CDR1 MGHRA and CDR2 YSYEKL come from the germline V gene. The CDR3 DNA sequence: TGCGCCAGCAGCCAAGAAAGTGGCAGAGTTCAGCCCCAGCATTTT. The encoded protein is CASSQESGRVQPQHF.

The CDR3 is CSARDATGGSTLHF. In DNA form, the CDR3 reads TGCAGTGCTAGAGATGCAACAGGGGGCAGCACCCTCCACTTT. The gene calls are TRBV20-1 and TRBJ1-6, with 9 bases aligning to TRBD1. Germline V gene lookup returns CDR1 DFQATT and CDR2 SNEGSKA (reference sequence). Trimming removed 0 bases from V and 14 bases from J; junction bases left unmatched: 8. The CDR3 consists of 14 residues.

About this clonotype: A much larger clone differs from this one at a single base, so this may be a read error. The gene calls are TRBV10-2 and TRBJ1-1; no clear D. CDR1 WSHSY and CDR2 SAAADI come from the germline V gene. Trimming removed 5 bases from V and 10 bases from J, with 20 bases in between. The CDR3 sequence is 14 residues long. The CDR3 reads CASSPTDGRMIAFF. CDR3 bases: TGCGCCAGCAGTCCCACTGACGGGAGGATGATAGCTTTCTTT.

This clonotype was picked up a small number of times. Since a much larger clone is just one base distant, this may be a read error. J is TRBJ2-5 and V is TRBV15, with D possibly matching TRBD2 (6 bases). Germline V gives CDR1 LNHNV, CDR2 YYDKDF (reference sequence). The CDR3 is made up of 13 amino acids. The V gene lost 1 base and the J gene lost 4 bases, with 7 bases spanning the gap. The CDR3 coding sequence is TGTGCCACCAGCAGAGGGCGGGGAGAGACCCAGTACTTC. Its translation is CATSRGRGETQYF.

The chain is built from TRBV13 and TRBJ2-5; 13 bases align to TRBD2. The V segment lost 4 bases and the J segment 5 bases; nucleotides outside the gene matches: 7. Germline V lookup: CDR1 PRHDT, CDR2 FYEKMQ (reference sequence). This CDR3 contains 16 residues. This CDR3 reads CASSSRGLAGNETQYF. The CDR3 nucleotides read TGTGCCAGCAGCTCCCGGGGACTAGCGGGAAATGAGACCCAGTACTTC.

The sample holds many counts of this clonotype. The chain couples TRBV2 to TRBJ2-7; D may be TRBD1 (5 bases). This CDR3 comprises 14 residues. Germline V gives CDR1 SNHLY, CDR2 FYNNEI. V lost 4 bases and J lost 7, with 17 bases in between. The CDR3 region is CASSGTSRQREQYF. The CDR3 DNA is TGTGCCAGCAGTGGGACAAGCCGGCAAAGGGAGCAGTACTTC.

In its sample, this clonotype was seen many times. V is TRBV24-1 and J is TRBJ2-2; D remains unclear. V was trimmed by 2 bases and J by 6 bases, leaving 6 bases between them. The CDR3 covers 13 residues. CDR1 and CDR2 from the germline V gene are KGHDR and SFDVKD. The CDR3 DNA sequence: TGTGCCACCAGTGATTCAAACGCCGGGGAGCTGTTTTTT. Translated, it gives CATSDSNAGELFF.

This clonotype has only one observation. A much larger clone sits a single nucleotide away, making a read error possible. The J gene is TRBJ2-7, the V gene TRBV2; no clear D gene. This CDR3 contains 12 residues. CDR1 and CDR2 from the germline V gene are SNHLY and FYNNEI. V lost 11 bases and J 2 bases, leaving 13 bases between the germline ends. CDR3: CAFLDDPYEQYF. The CDR3 nucleotides are TGTGCCTTCCTGGATGACCCCTACGAGCAGTACTTC.

The chain employs TRBV10-3 and TRBJ2-7; weak D call: TRBD1 (6 bases). This CDR3 contains 11 residues. Trimming cost V 10 bases and J 7 bases, with 14 bases left between them. CDR1 and CDR2 from the germline V gene are ENHRY and SYGVKD. The CDR3 coding sequence is TGTGCCACCAGGACAGAAGGAGAGCAGTACTTC. As protein: CATRTEGEQYF.

This clonotype was seen a single time. The V and J genes are TRBV29-1 and TRBJ1-3, with 7 nucleotides matching TRBD1. CDR3 size: 11 residues. V trimming: 7 bases; J trimming: 7 bases; junction bases outside the gene matches: 4. The germline CDR1 and CDR2 sequences are SQVTM and ANQGSEA. CDR3 amino acids: CSARDSNTIYF. The CDR3 DNA reads TGCAGCGCTCGGGACAGTAACACCATATATTTT.

The chain joins TRBV16 to TRBJ1-5; D call uncertain. The germline gives CDR1 KGHSY, CDR2 FQNENV. The CDR3 covers 13 residues. V was shortened by 5 bases and J by 5 bases, with 10 bases between the two germline ends. For the CDR3, the DNA is TGTGCCAGCAGCTCAACGATTTATCAGCCCCAGCATTTT. Its translation is CASSSTIYQPQHF.

The chain is built from TRBV2 and TRBJ1-5, with D uncertain. Germline-derived CDR1 and CDR2 are SNHLY and FYNNEI. This CDR3 region has 14 residues. Trimming left V 4 bases short and J 2 bases short, with 9 bases between. CDR3 sequence: CASSAPSGNQPQHF. CDR3 sequence (DNA): TGTGCCAGCAGTGCTCCGTCGGGCAATCAGCCCCAGCATTTT.

The chain combines TRBV12-3 or TRBV12-4 with TRBJ2-2; a possible D gene is TRBD2 (5 bases). Trimming shortened V by 2 bases and J by 4 bases, and 8 bases separated the two germline ends. This CDR3 is 14 amino acids long. Here the CDR3 DNA reads TGTGCCAGCAGTTTATCGGGGATCACCGGGGAGCTGTTTTTT. Its translation: CASSLSGITGELFF.

V usage is TRBV9 and J usage is TRBJ1-5; TRBD1 is a possible D gene (5 bases). CDR1 and CDR2 from the germline V gene are SGDLS and YYNGEE. Trimming pared 0 bases from V and 10 bases from J, leaving 14 bases between. The CDR3 contains 14 residues. The chain's CDR3 is CASSVVGDRFPQHF. The CDR3 DNA follows: TGTGCCAGCAGCGTAGTAGGGGATAGATTTCCCCAGCATTTT.

This clonotype was detected a few times. The rearrangement joins TRBV2 to TRBJ1-2; no reliable D call. The CDR3 is made up of 12 amino acids. V was trimmed by 5 bases and J by 8 bases, leaving 12 bases between them. Germline V gene data show CDR1 as SNHLY and CDR2 as FYNNEI. The CDR3 DNA reads TGTGCCAGCAGTCCCTCAGGAGGGGGCTACACCTTC. It encodes CASSPSGGGYTF.

The table lists this clonotype with many counts. The rearrangement links TRBV9 to TRBJ2-5; D is unresolved. CDR1 and CDR2 (germline): SGDLS, YYNGEE. CDR3 size: 15 residues. Trimming cost V 0 bases and J 1 base, with 10 bases left between them. The chain's CDR3 is CASSVAAVLQETQYF. In DNA, the CDR3 is TGTGCCAGCAGCGTAGCGGCGGTACTCCAAGAGACCCAGTACTTC.

This clonotype was detected ten times or more. J is TRBJ1-1 and V is TRBV29-1; D unclear. The germline V gene encodes CDR1 SQVTM and CDR2 ANQGSEA. CDR3 length: 15 residues. Trimming removed 2 bases at V and 1 base at J, with 14 bases between. The CDR3 region is CSVEFDDAKNTEAFF. For the CDR3, the DNA is TGCAGCGTTGAATTCGATGACGCAAAGAACACTGAAGCTTTCTTT.

The V call is TRBV25-1, the J call TRBJ2-2; D might be TRBD1 or TRBD2, each matching 6 bases. Trimming took 8 bases from V and 6 from J, leaving 16 bases between them. Germline CDR1 and CDR2: MGHDK and SYGVNS. The CDR3 is 14 residues long. DNA for the CDR3: TGTGCCAGCCAGGGGACTCAAGGAGCCGGGGAGCTGTTTTTT. Translated, it gives CASQGTQGAGELFF.

The chain recombines TRBV2 with TRBJ2-1, with 7 bases aligning to TRBD2. The ends lost 5 bases at V and 2 bases at J; junction bases unmatched: 6. CDR3 length equals 15 residues. Germline CDR1 SNHLY, CDR2 FYNNEI. The CDR3 reads CASSRSGTTYNEQFF. The DNA for the CDR3 is TGTGCCAGCAGTAGGTCCGGGACTACCTACAATGAGCAGTTCTTC.

The chain employs TRBV7-9 and TRBJ2-7; D not resolved. V lost 0 bases and J lost 0, with 9 bases in between. From germline, CDR1 is SEHNR and CDR2 FQNEAQ (reference sequence). The CDR3 extends over 15 amino acids. CDR3 coding DNA: TGTGCCAGCAGCTTAGCTATCCGCGACTCCTACGAGCAGTACTTC. Translated, it gives CASSLAIRDSYEQYF.

This chain uses TRBV12-5 with TRBJ1-1; D unclear. The CDR3 sequence is 15 residues long. The ends were cut back, 0 bases at V and 5 bases at J, with 13 bases in the middle. Germline V CDR1 and CDR2: LGHNT, FRNRAP. The CDR3 coding sequence is TGTGCTAGTGGTTTGGTACTAGGTCGCGGGACTGAAGCTTTCTTT. Protein: CASGLVLGRGTEAFF.

Note on this clonotype: With a much larger clone just one base away, this may be a read error. The gene calls are TRBV7-9 and TRBJ2-7; D unresolved. The germline V gene encodes CDR1 SEHNR and CDR2 FQNEAQ (reference sequence). Trimming took 5 bases from V and 6 from J, leaving 14 bases between them. This CDR3 is built from 13 residues. DNA for the CDR3: TGTGCCAGCAGCCCCGCGCCGACGTCCGAGCAGTACTTC. Translated, it gives CASSPAPTSEQYF.

The V gene is TRBV15, the J gene TRBJ1-1, with D possibly matching TRBD1 (5 bases). Germline values: CDR1 LNHNV, CDR2 YYDKDF (reference sequence). V was clipped by 3 bases and J by 1 base, with 12 bases between them. This CDR3 has 15 residues. The chain's CDR3 is CATSSLEGRNTEAFF. CDR3 coding DNA: TGTGCCACCAGCAGCTTGGAGGGGAGGAACACTGAAGCTTTCTTT.

For this clonotype: Germline is not matched at one junction end, which may reflect a read error. The CDR3 region is CASSFLTGASNQHQHF. The CDR3 DNA reads TGTGCCAGCAGTTTCCTGACAGGGGCTTCGAATCAGCACCAGCATTTT. The genes are TRBV12-3 or TRBV12-4 and TRBJ1-5; TRBD1 matches 8 bases. CDR3 length: 16 amino acids.

V is TRBV19 and J is TRBJ1-5; D uncertain. The V gene's germline CDR1 is LNHDA and CDR2 SQIVND (reference sequence). The CDR3 spans 15 residues. Trimming removed 3 bases at V and 2 bases at J, with 11 bases between. This CDR3 is CASSMAGIGNQPQHF. The CDR3 nucleotides are TGTGCCAGTAGTATGGCTGGGATTGGCAATCAGCCCCAGCATTTT.

The chain employs TRBV6-5 and TRBJ2-5; 7 bases align to TRBD1. The J call may be faulty, since TRBJ2-7 better matches the DNA end. This CDR3 spans 14 amino acids. Per the germline V gene, CDR1 is MNHEY and CDR2 is SVGAGI. The CDR3 protein is CASRYMTGSYEQYF. CDR3 in DNA: TGTGCCAGCAGATACATGACAGGGAGCTACGAGCAGTACTTC.

The rearrangement joins TRBV7-9 to TRBJ2-7, with D perhaps matching TRBD1 or TRBD2 (5 bases each). The germline V gene encodes CDR1 SEHNR and CDR2 FQNEAQ (reference sequence). V was trimmed by 3 bases and J by 3 bases, leaving 18 bases between them. CDR3 length: 16 amino acids. The CDR3 loop reads CASSFRGGSVGYEQYF. In DNA, the CDR3 is TGTGCCAGCAGCTTCCGGGGCGGATCGGTTGGCTACGAGCAGTACTTC.

This clonotype appeared many times. This chain joins TRBV6-5 and TRBJ2-7; D not resolved. From germline, CDR1 is MNHEY and CDR2 SVGAGI. CDR3 length equals 14 residues. The ends were cut back, 7 bases at V and 5 bases at J, with 18 bases in the middle. CDR3 in DNA: TGTGCCAGCAAGTTTGGCAGCCCGGAAGACGAGCAGTACTTC. This gives the protein CASKFGSPEDEQYF.

The chain recombines TRBV7-2 with TRBJ1-1; D is uncertain. CDR3 length equals 12 residues. Trimming removed 5 bases from V and 7 bases from J, with 11 bases in between. Germline-derived CDR1 and CDR2 are SGHTA and FQGNSA. The CDR3 here is CASSPSRVEAFF. The CDR3 DNA is TGTGCCAGCAGCCCCTCGAGAGTTGAAGCTTTCTTT.

As regards this clonotype: Being one base from a much bigger clone, this may be a read error. CDR3 sequence: CASSTRDKVSDYTF. The CDR3, as DNA: TGTGCCAGTAGTACCCGGGACAAGGTATCTGACTACACCTTC. The V and J genes are TRBV19 and TRBJ1-2; possible D gene TRBD1, 6 bases. This CDR3 comprises 14 residues. In germline, CDR1 is LNHDA, CDR2 SQIVND (reference sequence). V dropped 4 bases and J dropped 10 bases, with 19 bases sitting between them.

This clonotype was seen ten or more times. The gene calls are TRBV12-3 or TRBV12-4 and TRBJ1-6, with TRBD1 as a possible D gene (5 bases). Trimming removed 5 bases at V and 10 bases at J, with 12 bases between. There are 13 residues in the CDR3. CDR3 in amino acids: CASSGTASSPLHF. CDR3 coding DNA: TGTGCCAGCAGTGGGACGGCGAGCTCACCCCTCCACTTT.

This sequence joins TRBV7-6 and TRBJ2-2, with a tentative D call TRBD1 (5 bases). The CDR3 consists of 15 residues. V dropped 1 base and J dropped 5 bases, with 11 bases sitting between them. Germline lookup yields CDR1 SGHVS and CDR2 FNYEAQ. The CDR3 bases are TGTGCCAGCAGCTTAGAGAGGACAACTACCGGGGAGCTGTTTTTT. Translating it yields CASSLERTTTGELFF.